These 21 T cell receptor beta chains were all obtained from the same sample, sequenced in a study of T cells in lung cancer brain metastases. Generated by immunoSEQ multiplex PCR, the TCRdb table keeps only in-frame clones and is missing some. Of about 5,000 clones listed, roughly nine tenths are singletons. The source material was tumor tissue from the primary lung tumor. The receptors derive from a man in his sixties or seventies with non-small cell lung cancer.

The chain carries TRBV10-3 and TRBJ1-6, with 7 bases matching TRBD1. In germline, CDR1 is ENHRY, CDR2 SYGVKD. V lost 8 bases to trimming and J lost 5 bases; unmatched junction nucleotides: 3. The CDR3 consists of 13 residues. For the CDR3, the DNA is TGTGCCATCTCAGGACAGGATAATTCACCCCTCCACTTT. Its protein product is CAISGQDNSPLHF.

The rearrangement joins TRBV27 to TRBJ2-1; tentatively, D is TRBD2 (5 bases). V shed 5 bases and J shed 9 bases, with 14 bases lying between them. CDR1 and CDR2 (germline): MNHEY, SMNVEV (reference sequence). This CDR3 is 13 amino acids long. Here the CDR3 reads CASSDGGLREQFF. The CDR3 DNA is TGTGCCAGCAGTGACGGCGGGTTACGTGAGCAGTTCTTC.

V usage is TRBV11-2 and J usage is TRBJ2-1; D is possibly TRBD2 (5 bases). V lost 5 bases and J lost 1, with 18 bases in between. Germline-derived CDR1 and CDR2 are SGHAT and FQNNGV. The CDR3 contains 17 residues. The CDR3 DNA reads as TGTGCCAGCAGCAAAAACCCGGACTTAGCGTCCTACAATGAGCAGTTCTTC. Translated: CASSKNPDLASYNEQFF. Based on the CDR3 plus reference TRBV11-2 and TRBJ2-1, the full variable domain is EAGVAQSPRYKIIEKRQSVAFWCNPISGHATLYWYQQILGQGPKLLIQFQNNGVVDDSQLPKDRFSAERLKGVDSTLKIQPAKLEDSAVYLCASSKNPDLASYNEQFFGPGTRLTVL.

The gene calls are TRBV11-2 and TRBJ1-1, with D possibly TRBD1 on 5 matching bases. V lost 0 bases and J lost 3, with 11 bases in between. CDR1 and CDR2 from the germline V gene are SGHAT and FQNNGV. The CDR3 length is 15 residues. DNA for the CDR3: TGTGCCAGCAGCTTAGAGGGGGGGATTTACACTGAAGCTTTCTTT. It yields the protein CASSLEGGIYTEAFF.

V and J are TRBV15 and TRBJ2-7; D gene ambiguous. The germline CDR1 and CDR2 sequences are LNHNV and YYDKDF (reference sequence). CDR3 size: 16 residues. The V end was cut by 0 bases, the J end by 2 bases, with 14 bases between. Written as DNA, the CDR3 is TGTGCCACCAGCAGAGATCTCCGGGTATACCCCTACGAGCAGTACTTC. Translating gives CATSRDLRVYPYEQYF.

The chain employs TRBV5-5 and TRBJ2-7; the D gene is possibly TRBD1 (6 bases). V was trimmed by 1 base and J by 8 bases, leaving 10 bases between them. CDR1 is SGHKS, CDR2 YYEKEE, per germline (reference sequence). The CDR3 runs 12 residues. Written as DNA, the CDR3 is TGTGCCAGCAGCTTGAGGGACAATAAGCAGTACTTC. Translating gives CASSLRDNKQYF.

Points on this clone: The junction departs from the called germline gene at one end, perhaps through a read error. The sample contains more than one DNA sequence encoding this CDR3. This chain joins TRBV10-3 and TRBJ1-2, with TRBD1 matching over 12 bases. CDR3 length: 17 residues. Germline V CDR1 and CDR2: ENHRY, SYGVKD. CDR3 sequence reads: CAIPSGGTGGAGNGYTF. The CDR3 bases are TGTGCCATCCCAAGTGGGGGGACAGGGGGCGCGGGAAATGGTTACACCTTC.

This clone was seen only a few times. V is TRBV6-5 and J is TRBJ1-2, with D perhaps matching TRBD1 (6 bases). The germline V and J ends were trimmed by 5 bases and 2 bases, with 12 bases remaining between them. This CDR3 comprises 14 residues. Germline V gene sequence: CDR1 MNHEY, CDR2 SVGAGI. CDR3 DNA sequence: TGTGCCAGCAGTCGGACAGCGGGGAACTATGGCTACACCTTC. Translating gives CASSRTAGNYGYTF.

The J gene is TRBJ1-1, the V gene TRBV28; D call uncertain. The CDR3 has 12 amino acids. Germline loops: CDR1 MDHEN, CDR2 SYDVKM. V lost 2 bases and J lost 8, with 9 bases in between. CDR3 sequence: CASSLGPNEAFF. In nucleotides, the CDR3 is TGTGCCAGCAGTTTAGGTCCAAACGAAGCTTTCTTT.

V and J are TRBV9 and TRBJ1-2; D is perhaps TRBD1 (6 bases). CDR1 and CDR2 from the germline V gene are SGDLS and YYNGEE. Trimming removed 5 bases from V and 0 bases from J, with 17 bases in between. The CDR3 has 16 residues. The CDR3 loop is CASSFFDRQSNYGYTF. CDR3 nucleotide sequence: TGTGCCAGCAGTTTCTTCGACAGGCAATCTAACTATGGCTACACCTTC.

A single count supports this clone. Written as DNA, the CDR3 is TGTGCCAGTACTATTGGAGCGGGAGGGCCCGTCGGGGAGCTGTTTTTT. Translating gives CASTIGAGGPVGELFF. This chain connects TRBV19 to TRBJ2-2; the match to TRBD2 covers 10 bases. This CDR3 region has 16 residues. After removal of 7 bases from V and 7 bases from J, the junction contained 12 bases not matched to a gene. Germline V gives CDR1 LNHDA, CDR2 SQIVND (reference sequence).

The chain recombines TRBV10-2 with TRBJ1-2; D is unclear. This CDR3 has 14 residues. Germline lookup yields CDR1 WSHSY and CDR2 SAAADI. V was pared by 6 bases and J by 4 bases, with 15 bases between. Here the CDR3 DNA reads TGCGCCAGCAGCCCCTACGACATATCCTATGGCTACACCTTC. Translating it yields CASSPYDISYGYTF.

The chain joins TRBV30 to TRBJ1-1, with 8 bases identical to TRBD1. Germline values: CDR1 GTSNPN, CDR2 SVGIG (reference sequence). The CDR3 spans 12 residues. With 8 bases clipped from V and 11 bases from J, the junction kept 13 bases outside the gene matches. In DNA form, the CDR3 reads TGTGCCATCGCCCGGACAGGGAAAGGCGCTTTCTTT. Translating it yields CAIARTGKGAFF.

The chain has TRBV5-1 and TRBJ2-3, with D maybe TRBD2 (6 bases). Per the germline V gene, CDR1 is SGHRS and CDR2 is YFSETQ. Deletions cut 4 bases from V and 2 bases from J, with 14 bases between. The CDR3 length is 15 residues. CDR3: CASSPRGTLTDTQYF. The CDR3 region has the DNA TGCGCCAGCAGCCCCCGGGGGACCCTCACAGATACGCAGTATTTT.

This clone was observed a single time. The gene calls are TRBV7-6 and TRBJ2-1; possible D gene TRBD2, 5 bases. The V and J ends lost 0 bases and 6 bases respectively, with 9 bases between them. Germline CDR1 and CDR2: SGHVS and FNYEAQ. There are 14 residues in the CDR3. This CDR3 is CASSLAGLTNEQFF. The DNA for the CDR3 is TGTGCCAGCAGCTTAGCAGGACTGACCAATGAGCAGTTCTTC.

The gene calls are TRBV9 and TRBJ1-5; D gene uncertain. The V gene's germline CDR1 is SGDLS and CDR2 YYNGEE. The CDR3 consists of 14 residues. V was trimmed by 0 bases and J by 5 bases, leaving 9 bases between them. Here the CDR3 DNA reads TGTGCCAGCAGCGTAGGACGGCGGGATCAGCCCCAGCATTTT. The encoded protein is CASSVGRRDQPQHF.

Concerning this clone: A read error may produce the germline difference seen at one junction end. The chain carries TRBV2 and TRBJ1-5; the D gene is possibly TRBD1 (5 bases). CDR3 length: 16 amino acids. Looked up from germline, CDR1 is SNHLY and CDR2 is FYNNEI. The CDR3 loop reads CTSSEARQGGNQPQHF. The DNA for the CDR3 is TGTACCAGCAGTGAAGCTAGGCAGGGTGGAAATCAGCCCCAGCATTTT.

This clone has only a few counts. V and J are TRBV18 and TRBJ2-2; D perhaps matches TRBD1 (6 bases). This CDR3 is 15 amino acids long. The germline gives CDR1 KGHSH, CDR2 LQKENI. V was shortened by 4 bases and J by 4 bases, with 13 bases between the two germline ends. The CDR3 DNA reads as TGTGCCAGCTCACTAATGGGACAACTCACCGGGGAGCTGTTTTTT. This sequence encodes CASSLMGQLTGELFF.

The V gene is TRBV15, the J gene TRBJ1-2; 8 bases fit TRBD1. The CDR3 runs 14 residues. Germline CDR1 is LNHNV and CDR2 is YYDKDF (reference sequence). J gave up 4 bases and V 2 bases, and 3 bases lay outside the gene matches. CDR3 DNA sequence: TGTGCCACCAGCAGATCAGGGGGCGGCTATGGCTACACCTTC. It translates to CATSRSGGGYGYTF.

The rearrangement uses TRBV7-8 and TRBJ1-5; D is unresolved. The J call could be wrong; TRBJ2-3 is a better fit for the DNA end. This CDR3 contains 17 residues. The germline V gene encodes CDR1 SGHVS and CDR2 FQNEAQ. CDR3 protein: CASSLLLGLTLNQPQYF. The CDR3 DNA reads as TGTGCCAGCAGCTTACTTCTAGGATTAACCCTCAATCAGCCCCAGTATTTT.

The rearrangement links TRBV2 to TRBJ1-5; D remains unclear. The CDR3 runs 13 residues. Trimming pared 6 bases from V and 4 bases from J, leaving 10 bases between. Germline V gene lookup returns CDR1 SNHLY and CDR2 FYNNEI. The CDR3 DNA sequence: TGTGCCAGCAGCACCCTTCAAAATCAGCCCCAGCATTTT. Its protein product is CASSTLQNQPQHF.